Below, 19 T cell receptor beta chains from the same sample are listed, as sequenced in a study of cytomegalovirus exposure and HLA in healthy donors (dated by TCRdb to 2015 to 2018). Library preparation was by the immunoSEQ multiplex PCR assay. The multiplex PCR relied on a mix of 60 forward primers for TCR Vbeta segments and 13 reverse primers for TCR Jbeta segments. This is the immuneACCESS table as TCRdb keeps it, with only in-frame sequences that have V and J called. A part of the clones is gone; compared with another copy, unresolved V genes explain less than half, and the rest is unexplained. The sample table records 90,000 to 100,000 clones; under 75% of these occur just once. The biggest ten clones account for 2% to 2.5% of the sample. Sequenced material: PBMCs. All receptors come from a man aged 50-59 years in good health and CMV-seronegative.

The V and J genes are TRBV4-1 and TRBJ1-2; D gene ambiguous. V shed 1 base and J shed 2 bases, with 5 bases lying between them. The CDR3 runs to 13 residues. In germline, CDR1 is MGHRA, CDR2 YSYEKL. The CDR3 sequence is CASSQVANYGYTF. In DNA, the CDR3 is TGCGCCAGCAGCCAAGTGGCCAACTATGGCTACACCTTC.

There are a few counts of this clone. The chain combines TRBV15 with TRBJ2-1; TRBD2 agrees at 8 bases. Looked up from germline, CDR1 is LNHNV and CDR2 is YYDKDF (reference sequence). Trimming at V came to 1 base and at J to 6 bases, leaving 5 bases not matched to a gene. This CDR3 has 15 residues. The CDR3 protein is CATSRVTSGINEQFF. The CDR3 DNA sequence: TGTGCCACCAGCAGAGTCACTAGCGGAATCAATGAGCAGTTCTTC.

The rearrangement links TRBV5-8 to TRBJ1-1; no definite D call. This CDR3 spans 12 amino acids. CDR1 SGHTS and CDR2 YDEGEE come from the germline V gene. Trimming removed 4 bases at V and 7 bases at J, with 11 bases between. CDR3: CASSPSHSEAFF. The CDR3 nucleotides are TGTGCCAGCAGCCCCTCGCACAGTGAAGCTTTCTTT. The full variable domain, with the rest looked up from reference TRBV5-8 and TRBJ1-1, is EAGVTQSPTHLIKTRGQQATLRCSPISGHTSVYWYQQALGLGLQFLLWYDEGEERNRGNFPPRFSGRQFPNYSSELNVNALELEDSALYLCASSPSHSEAFFGQGTRLTVV.

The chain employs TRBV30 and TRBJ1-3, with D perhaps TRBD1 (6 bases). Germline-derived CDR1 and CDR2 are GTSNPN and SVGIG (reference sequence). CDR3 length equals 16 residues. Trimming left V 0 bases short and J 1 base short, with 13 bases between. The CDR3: CAWSVIRGVSGNTIYF. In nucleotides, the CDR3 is TGTGCCTGGAGTGTTATCAGGGGAGTGTCTGGAAACACCATATATTTT.

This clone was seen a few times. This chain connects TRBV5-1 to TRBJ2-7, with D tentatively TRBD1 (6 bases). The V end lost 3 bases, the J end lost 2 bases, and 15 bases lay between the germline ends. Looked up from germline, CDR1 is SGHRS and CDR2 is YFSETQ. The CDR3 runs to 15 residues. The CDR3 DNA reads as TGCGCCAGCAGCTCTTCGGGACAAAGCCCCTACGAGCAGTACTTC. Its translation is CASSSSGQSPYEQYF.

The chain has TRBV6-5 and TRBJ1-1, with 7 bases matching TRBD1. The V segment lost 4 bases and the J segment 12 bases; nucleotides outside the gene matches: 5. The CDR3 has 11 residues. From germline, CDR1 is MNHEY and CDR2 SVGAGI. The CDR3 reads CASSSGQRTFF. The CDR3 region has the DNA TGTGCCAGCAGTTCGGGACAGAGAACTTTCTTT.

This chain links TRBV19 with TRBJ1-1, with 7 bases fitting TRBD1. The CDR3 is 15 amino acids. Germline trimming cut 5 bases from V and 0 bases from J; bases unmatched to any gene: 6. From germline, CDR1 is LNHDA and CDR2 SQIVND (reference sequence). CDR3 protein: CASSGAGTVNTEAFF. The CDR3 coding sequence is TGTGCCAGTAGTGGAGCCGGGACAGTGAACACTGAAGCTTTCTTT.

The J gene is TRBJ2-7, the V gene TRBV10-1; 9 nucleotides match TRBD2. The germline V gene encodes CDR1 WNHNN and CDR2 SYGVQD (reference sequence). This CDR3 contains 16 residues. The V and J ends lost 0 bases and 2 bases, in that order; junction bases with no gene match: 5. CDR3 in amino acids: CASSESEAGGPYEQYF. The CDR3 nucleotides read TGCGCCAGCAGTGAGTCGGAAGCGGGGGGTCCCTACGAGCAGTACTTC.

The CDR3 bases are TGTGCCAGCAGCTTAGCTCCCCACGGGAACTACGAGCAGTACTTC. It yields the protein CASSLAPHGNYEQYF. J is TRBJ2-7 and V is TRBV11-3; possible D gene TRBD2, 5 bases. V lost 1 base, J lost 3 bases, and 13 bases lay in between. The CDR3 consists of 15 residues. Germline assignment: CDR1 SGHNT and CDR2 YENEEA.

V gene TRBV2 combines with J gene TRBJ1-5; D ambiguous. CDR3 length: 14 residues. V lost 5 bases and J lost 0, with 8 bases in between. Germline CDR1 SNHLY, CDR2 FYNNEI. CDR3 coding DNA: TGTGCCAGCAGTCGGGAGTTTAGCAATCAGCCCCAGCATTTT. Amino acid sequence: CASSREFSNQPQHF. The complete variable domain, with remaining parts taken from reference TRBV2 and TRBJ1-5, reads EPEVTQTPSHQVTQMGQEVILRCVPISNHLYFYWYRQILGQKVEFLVSFYNNEISEKSEIFDDQFSVERPDGSNFTLKIRSTKLEDSAMYFCASSREFSNQPQHFGDGTRLSIL.

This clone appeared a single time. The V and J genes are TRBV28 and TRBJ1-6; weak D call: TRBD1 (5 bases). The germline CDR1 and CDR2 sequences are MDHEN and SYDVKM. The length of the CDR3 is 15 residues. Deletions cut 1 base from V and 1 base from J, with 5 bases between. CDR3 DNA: TGTGCCAGCAGTTTATCAGGGTCCTATAATTCACCCCTCCACTTT. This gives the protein CASSLSGSYNSPLHF.

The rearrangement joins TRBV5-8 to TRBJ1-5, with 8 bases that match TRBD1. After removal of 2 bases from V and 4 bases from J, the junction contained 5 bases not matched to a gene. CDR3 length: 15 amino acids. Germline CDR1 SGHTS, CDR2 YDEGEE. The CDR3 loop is CASSFPGTGNQPQHF. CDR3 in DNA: TGTGCCAGCAGCTTCCCCGGGACAGGTAATCAGCCCCAGCATTTT.

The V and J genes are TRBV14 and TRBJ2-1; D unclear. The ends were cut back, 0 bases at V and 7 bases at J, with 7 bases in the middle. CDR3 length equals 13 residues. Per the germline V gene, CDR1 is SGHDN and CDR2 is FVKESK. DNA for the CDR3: TGTGCCAGCAGCCAAGAATTCGGTAATGAGCAGTTCTTC. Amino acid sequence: CASSQEFGNEQFF. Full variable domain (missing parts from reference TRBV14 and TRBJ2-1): EAGVTQFPSHSVIEKGQTVTLRCDPISGHDNLYWYRRVMGKEIKFLLHFVKESKQDESGMPNNRFLAERTGGTYSTLKVQPAELEDSGVYFCASSQEFGNEQFFGPGTRLTVL.

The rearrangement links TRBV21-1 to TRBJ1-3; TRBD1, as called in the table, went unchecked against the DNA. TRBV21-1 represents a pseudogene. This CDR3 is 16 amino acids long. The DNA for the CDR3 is TGTGCCAGCAGCAAAGCAGGCAGGGGGCCTGGAAACACCATATATTTT. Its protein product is CASSKAGRGPGNTIYF.

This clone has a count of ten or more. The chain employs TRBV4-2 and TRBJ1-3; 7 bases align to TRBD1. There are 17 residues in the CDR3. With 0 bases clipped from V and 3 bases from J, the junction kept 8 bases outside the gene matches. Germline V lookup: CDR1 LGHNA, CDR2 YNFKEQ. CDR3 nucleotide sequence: TGTGCCAGCAGCCAAGATAGGATCGGGACAGTTGGAAACACCATATATTTT. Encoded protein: CASSQDRIGTVGNTIYF.

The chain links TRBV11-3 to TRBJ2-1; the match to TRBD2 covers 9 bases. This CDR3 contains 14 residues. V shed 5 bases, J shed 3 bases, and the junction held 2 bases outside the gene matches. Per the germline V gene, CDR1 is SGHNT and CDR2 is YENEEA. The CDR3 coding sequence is TGTGCCAGCAGCCGCGGGGGGGGCTACAATGAGCAGTTCTTC. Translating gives CASSRGGGYNEQFF.

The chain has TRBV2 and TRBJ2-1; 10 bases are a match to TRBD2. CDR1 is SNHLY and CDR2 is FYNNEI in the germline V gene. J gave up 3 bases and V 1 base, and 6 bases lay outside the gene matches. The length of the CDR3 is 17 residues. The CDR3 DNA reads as TGTGCCAGCAGTGAAGGGAGCGGGAGGGTTTACTACAATGAGCAGTTCTTC. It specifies CASSEGSGRVYYNEQFF.

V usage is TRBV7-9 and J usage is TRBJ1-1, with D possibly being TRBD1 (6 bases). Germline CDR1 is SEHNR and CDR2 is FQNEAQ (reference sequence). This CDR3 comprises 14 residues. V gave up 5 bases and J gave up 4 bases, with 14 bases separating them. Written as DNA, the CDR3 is TGTGCCAGCAGCCCCCAGGGGCCCTTCACTGAAGCTTTCTTT. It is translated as CASSPQGPFTEAFF.

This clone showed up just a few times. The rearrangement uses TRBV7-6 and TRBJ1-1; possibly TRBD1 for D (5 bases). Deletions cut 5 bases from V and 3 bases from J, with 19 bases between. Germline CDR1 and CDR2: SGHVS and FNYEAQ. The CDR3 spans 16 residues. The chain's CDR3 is CASSHRRGGGDTEAFF. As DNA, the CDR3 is TGTGCCAGCAGCCATAGGAGGGGCGGAGGGGACACTGAAGCTTTCTTT.